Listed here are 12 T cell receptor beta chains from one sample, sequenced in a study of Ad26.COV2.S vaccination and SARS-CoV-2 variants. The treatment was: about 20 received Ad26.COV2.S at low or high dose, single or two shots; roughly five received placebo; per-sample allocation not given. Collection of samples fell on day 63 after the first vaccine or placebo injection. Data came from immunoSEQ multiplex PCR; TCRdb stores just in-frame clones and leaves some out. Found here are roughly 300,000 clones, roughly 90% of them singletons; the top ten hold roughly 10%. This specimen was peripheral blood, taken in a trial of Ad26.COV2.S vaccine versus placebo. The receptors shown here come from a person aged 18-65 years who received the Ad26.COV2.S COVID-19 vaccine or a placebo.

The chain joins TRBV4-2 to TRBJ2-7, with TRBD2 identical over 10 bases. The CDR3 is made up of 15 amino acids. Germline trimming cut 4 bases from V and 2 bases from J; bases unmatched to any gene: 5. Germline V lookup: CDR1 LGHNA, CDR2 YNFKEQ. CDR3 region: CASSPSGGETYEQYF. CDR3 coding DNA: TGTGCCAGCAGCCCAAGCGGGGGGGAGACCTACGAGCAGTACTTC.

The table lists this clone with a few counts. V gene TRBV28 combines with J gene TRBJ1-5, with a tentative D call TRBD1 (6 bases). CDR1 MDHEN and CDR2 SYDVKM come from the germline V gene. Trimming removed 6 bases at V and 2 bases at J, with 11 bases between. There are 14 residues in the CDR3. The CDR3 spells CASRTGWGNQPQHF. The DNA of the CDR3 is TGTGCCAGCAGGACAGGTTGGGGCAATCAGCCCCAGCATTTT.

The CDR3 region is CASSLGNSGRATDTQYF. The CDR3 nucleotides are TGTGCCAGCAGCTTAGGAAATAGCGGGAGGGCCACAGATACGCAGTATTTT. The chain joins TRBV7-2 to TRBJ2-3, with 11 bases that match TRBD2. CDR1 is SGHTA, CDR2 FQGNSA, per germline. The CDR3 is made up of 17 amino acids. V lost 1 base, J lost 2 bases, and 5 bases stayed unmatched. The whole variable domain, remainder taken from reference TRBV7-2 and TRBJ2-3, is GAGVSQSPSNKVTEKGKDVELRCDPISGHTALYWYRQSLGQGLEFLIYFQGNSAPDKSGLPSDRFSAERTGGSVSTLTIQRTQQEDSAVYLCASSLGNSGRATDTQYFGPGTRLTVL.

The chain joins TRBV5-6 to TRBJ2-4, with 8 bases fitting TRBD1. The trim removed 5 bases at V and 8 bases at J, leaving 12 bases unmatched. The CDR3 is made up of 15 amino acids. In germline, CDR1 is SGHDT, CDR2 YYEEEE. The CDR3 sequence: CASRSTDRGMDIQYF. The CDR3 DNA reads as TGTGCCAGCAGATCAACCGACAGGGGTATGGACATTCAGTACTTC.

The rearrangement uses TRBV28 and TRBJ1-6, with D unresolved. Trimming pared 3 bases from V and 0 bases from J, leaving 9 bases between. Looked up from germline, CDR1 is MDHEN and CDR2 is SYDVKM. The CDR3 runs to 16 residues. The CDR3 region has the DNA TGTGCCAGCAGTTTGTACGAGAGCTCCTATAATTCACCCCTCCACTTT. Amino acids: CASSLYESSYNSPLHF. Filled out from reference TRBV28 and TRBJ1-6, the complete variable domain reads DVKVTQSSRYLVKRTGEKVFLECVQDMDHENMFWYRQDPGLGLRLIYFSYDVKMKEKGDIPEGYSVSREKKERFSLILESASTNQTSMYLCASSLYESSYNSPLHFGNGTRLTVT.

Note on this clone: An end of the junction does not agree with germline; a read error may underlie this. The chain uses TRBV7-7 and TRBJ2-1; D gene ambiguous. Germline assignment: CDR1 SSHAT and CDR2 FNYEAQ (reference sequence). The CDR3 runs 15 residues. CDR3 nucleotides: TGTGCTAGCAGCCAGGCAGGAAGCTCCTACAATGAGCAGTTCTTC. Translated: CASSQAGSSYNEQFF.

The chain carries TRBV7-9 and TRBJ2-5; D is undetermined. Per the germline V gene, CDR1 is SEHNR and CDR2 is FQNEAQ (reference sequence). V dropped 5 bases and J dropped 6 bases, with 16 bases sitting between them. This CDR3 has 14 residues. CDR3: CASSSQSEGKTQYF. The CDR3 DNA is TGTGCCAGCAGCAGCCAGAGTGAAGGGAAGACCCAGTACTTC.

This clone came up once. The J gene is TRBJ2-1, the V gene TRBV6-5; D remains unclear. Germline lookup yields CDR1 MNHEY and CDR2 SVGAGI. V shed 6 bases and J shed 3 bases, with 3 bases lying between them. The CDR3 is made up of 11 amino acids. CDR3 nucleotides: TGTGCCAGCAGACTCTACAATGAGCAGTTCTTC. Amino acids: CASRLYNEQFF.

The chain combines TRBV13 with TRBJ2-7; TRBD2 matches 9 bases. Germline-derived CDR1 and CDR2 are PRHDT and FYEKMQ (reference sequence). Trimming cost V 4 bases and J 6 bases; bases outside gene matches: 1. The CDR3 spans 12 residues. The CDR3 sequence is CASSWGLAEQYF. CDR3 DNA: TGTGCCAGCAGCTGGGGACTAGCCGAGCAGTACTTC. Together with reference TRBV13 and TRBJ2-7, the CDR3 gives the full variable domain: AAGVIQSPRHLIKEKRETATLKCYPIPRHDTVYWYQQGPGQDPQFLISFYEKMQSDKGSIPDRFSAQQFSDYHSELNMSSLELGDSALYFCASSWGLAEQYFGPGTRLTVT.

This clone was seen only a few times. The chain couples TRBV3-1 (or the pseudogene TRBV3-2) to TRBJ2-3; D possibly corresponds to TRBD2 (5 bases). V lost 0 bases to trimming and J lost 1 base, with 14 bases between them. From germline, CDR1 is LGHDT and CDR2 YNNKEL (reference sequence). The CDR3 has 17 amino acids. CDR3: CASSQDPRWRGTDTQYF. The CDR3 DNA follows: TGTGCCAGCAGCCAAGATCCACGGTGGCGGGGCACAGATACGCAGTATTTT.

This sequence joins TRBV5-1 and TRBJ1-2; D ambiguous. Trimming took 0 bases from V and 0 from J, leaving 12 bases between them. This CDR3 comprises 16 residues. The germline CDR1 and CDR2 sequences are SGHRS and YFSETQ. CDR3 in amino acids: CASSLASRETNYGYTF. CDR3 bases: TGCGCCAGCAGCTTGGCTTCCCGGGAGACTAACTATGGCTACACCTTC.

In nucleotides, the CDR3 is TGTGCCAGCAGCCCTTGGGGGGTGGACACTGAAGCTTTCTTT. Its protein is CASSPWGVDTEAFF. The V gene is TRBV11-2, the J gene TRBJ1-1, with TRBD1 as a possible D gene (5 bases). The germline V gene has CDR1 SGHAT and CDR2 FQNNGV. Deletions cut 5 bases from V and 3 bases from J, with 13 bases between. The CDR3 extends over 14 amino acids.